Listed below are T cell receptor beta chains from one sample, sequenced in a study of T cell repertoires in cytomegalovirus infection. TCRdb re-analysed the reads in MiXCR, keeping a single row per CDR3 protein. Counted here are 900,000 to 950,000 distinct CDR3 sequences, approximately 31% occurring once; the ten biggest clones make up over 12%. These receptors lack a known antigen. The material was cultured CD8+ T cells from PBMCs, obtained from culture after CMV antigen stimulation. Source of these receptors: a human donor in good health (CMV status not recorded). Some clones in this sample may be carry-over from other donors' samples. Each CDR3 is given with its conserved first and last residue. D genes are given only for firm matches. Size is omitted from some rows. Given values are once, few, many or a class for expanded clones.

CDR3: CASSPMGNYGYTF
DNA: TGTGCCAGCAGCCCTATGGGGAACTATGGCTACACCTTC
size: few
J: TRBJ1-2
V: TRBV27
D: .

CDR3: CASSDRGQGVMKRVFF
DNA: TGTGCCAGCAGTGACCGCGGGCAGGGAGTAATGAAAAGAGTGTTTTTT
size: few
J: TRBJ1-4
V: TRBV2
D: .

CDR3: CASSLGTGIRNGYTF
DNA: TGTGCCAGCAGTTTAGGTACAGGGATTCGGAATGGCTACACCTTC
size: .
J: TRBJ1-2
V: TRBV12-3/TRBV12-4
D: .

CDR3: CASSLRGTGRPYNEQFF
DNA: TGTGCCAGCAGCTTGAGGGGGACAGGGCGCCCCTACAATGAGCAGTTCTTC
size: .
J: TRBJ2-1
V: TRBV5-6
D: TRBD1

CDR3: CASSLAGTRTNYGYTF
DNA: TGTGCCAGCAGCTTAGCGGGGACAAGAACTAACTATGGCTACACCTTC
size: .
J: TRBJ1-2
V: TRBV7-9
D: .

CDR3: CASRSGGLTEAFF
DNA: TGTGCCAGCAGATCAGGGGGGTTGACTGAAGCTTTCTTT
size: .
J: TRBJ1-1
V: TRBV6-6
D: TRBD1

CDR3: CASSAWGGGTTEAFF
DNA: TGTGCCAGCAGCGCCTGGGGGGGCGGTACCACTGAAGCTTTCTTT
size: many
J: TRBJ1-1
V: TRBV7-2
D: .

CDR3: CASSVGGGAYEQYF
DNA: TGCGCCAGCAGTGTCGGCGGGGGGGCCTACGAGCAGTACTTC
size: .
J: TRBJ2-7
V: TRBV10-2
D: TRBD2

CDR3: CASRPLAGSPYTDTQYF
DNA: TGTGCCAGCAGGCCGCTAGCGGGCAGCCCTTACACAGATACGCAGTATTTT
size: .
J: TRBJ2-3
V: TRBV27
D: TRBD2

CDR3: CASSVRDTSADTQYF
DNA: TGTGCCAGCAGTGTCCGGGACACCAGCGCTGATACGCAGTATTTT
size: few
J: TRBJ2-3
V: TRBV6-1
D: .

CDR3: CASSQIGGGYEQYF
DNA: TGCGCCAGCAGCCAAATAGGAGGGGGCTACGAGCAGTACTTC
size: .
J: TRBJ2-7
V: TRBV4-3
D: .

CDR3: CASSGHRGTNYGYTF
DNA: TGTGCCAGCAGCGGCCACAGGGGGACTAACTATGGCTACACCTTC
size: few
J: TRBJ1-2
V: TRBV7-9
D: TRBD1

CDR3: CASSLTASYEQYF
DNA: TGTGCCAGCAGCTTGACAGCCTCCTACGAGCAGTACTTC
size: many
J: TRBJ2-7
V: TRBV7-2
D: .

CDR3: CASSEESGKPQHF
DNA: TGTGCCAGCAGTGAGGAGAGTGGGAAGCCCCAGCATTTT
size: few
J: TRBJ1-5
V: TRBV6-1
D: .

CDR3: CASSLGGNEKLFF
DNA: TGTGCCAGCAGCTTAGGGGGTAATGAAAAACTGTTTTTT
size: many
J: TRBJ1-4
V: TRBV7-9
D: .

CDR3: CAISGQGLDGKHNEQFF
DNA: TGTGCCATCAGTGGACAGGGGCTGGACGGGAAACACAATGAGCAGTTCTTC
size: .
J: TRBJ2-1
V: TRBV10-3
D: TRBD1

CDR3: CAISVRGPRQGDEKLFF
DNA: TGTGCCATCAGTGTTCGAGGACCTCGACAGGGGGATGAAAAACTGTTTTTT
size: once
J: TRBJ1-4
V: TRBV10-3
D: TRBD1

CDR3: CASSSGTTNTEAFF
DNA: TGTGCCAGCAGCTCGGGGACAACTAACACTGAAGCTTTCTTT
size: .
J: TRBJ1-1
V: TRBV5-5
D: .

CDR3: CASSLIRRQGAGEKLFF
DNA: TGTGCCAGCTCCCTTATTCGAAGACAGGGGGCCGGTGAAAAACTGTTTTTT
size: .
J: TRBJ1-4
V: TRBV28
D: TRBD1

CDR3: CASSLSSYRATGEQYF
DNA: TGTGCCAGCAGTTTATCAAGTTACAGGGCAACGGGCGAGCAGTACTTC
size: .
J: TRBJ2-7
V: TRBV27
D: .

CDR3: CASSYPQRSGNTIYF
DNA: TGTGCCAGCAGTTACCCCCAACGCTCTGGAAACACCATATATTTT
size: .
J: TRBJ1-3
V: TRBV28
D: .

CDR3: CASTLTSPTVNYGYTF
DNA: TGTGCCAGCACCCTAACCAGTCCGACTGTGAACTATGGCTACACCTTC
size: .
J: TRBJ1-2
V: TRBV6-1
D: .

CDR3: CASSLLGRTGELFF
DNA: TGTGCCAGCAGTTTATTAGGGCGTACCGGGGAGCTGTTTTTT
size: many
J: TRBJ2-2
V: TRBV28
D: .

CDR3: CASSHDSVGELVF
DNA: TGTGCCAGCAGCCATGACTCTGTCGGGGAGCTGGTTTTT
size: .
J: TRBJ2-2
V: TRBV4-2
D: .

CDR3: CASSLRTGAPGYGYTF
DNA: TGTGCCAGCAGTCTACGGACAGGCGCCCCCGGCTATGGCTACACCTTC
size: .
J: TRBJ1-2
V: TRBV6-4
D: TRBD1

CDR3: CASSWEGQSNEKLFF
DNA: TGCGCCAGCAGCTGGGAGGGACAGTCTAATGAAAAACTGTTTTTT
size: few
J: TRBJ1-4
V: TRBV5-1
D: TRBD1